This T cell receptor beta chain was profiled in a study of blood T cell repertoires in COVID-19. Study overall: Some COVID-19 samples were acute and others convalescent; all came from the United States, Italy and Spain. PBMCs, B-cell-depleted T cells, or T cells provided the cDNA or gDNA that made up the material.

How the authors handled the data: Reference gene primer amplification gave estimated nucleated cell counts. The repertoire was sequenced with immunoSEQ multiplex PCR; TCRdb's copy has only in-frame clones and lacks some. V, J and clone size are those of that table, while D and trimming were read from the DNA. The sample contains 200,000 to 250,000 clones, around 83% of which appear only once. V lost 5 bases to trimming and J lost 6 bases; unmatched junction nucleotides: 11. This CDR3 is 14 amino acids long. Germline loops: CDR1 SGHRS, CDR2 YFSETQ. Sequencing input: peripheral blood. This clonotype was obtained from a man in his forties or fifties with active or convalescent COVID-19. This chain uses TRBV5-1 with TRBJ2-7, with 7 bases identical to TRBD1. CDR3 bases: TGCGCCAGCAGGGGGGACAGTCAAGGACTCGAGCAGTACTTC. Protein product: CASRGDSQGLEQYF.